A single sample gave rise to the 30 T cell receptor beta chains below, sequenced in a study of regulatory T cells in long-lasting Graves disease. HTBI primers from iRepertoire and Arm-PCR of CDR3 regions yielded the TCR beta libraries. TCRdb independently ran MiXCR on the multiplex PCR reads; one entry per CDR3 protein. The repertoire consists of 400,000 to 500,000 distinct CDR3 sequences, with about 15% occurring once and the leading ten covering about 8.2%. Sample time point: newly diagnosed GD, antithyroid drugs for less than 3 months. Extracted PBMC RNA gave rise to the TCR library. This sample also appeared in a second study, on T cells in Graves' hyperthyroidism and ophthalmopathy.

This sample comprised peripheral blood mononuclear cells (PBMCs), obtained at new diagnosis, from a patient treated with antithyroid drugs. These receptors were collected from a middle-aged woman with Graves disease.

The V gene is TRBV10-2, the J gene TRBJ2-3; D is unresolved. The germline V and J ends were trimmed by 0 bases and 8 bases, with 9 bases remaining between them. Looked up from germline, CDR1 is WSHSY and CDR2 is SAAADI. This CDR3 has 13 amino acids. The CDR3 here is CASSESSMGTQYF. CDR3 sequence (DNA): TGCGCCAGCAGTGAGTCGAGCATGGGTACGCAGTATTTT.

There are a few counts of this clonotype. The CDR3 nucleotides are TGTGCCAGCAGCCAAGATCCAGGCTTATCCTACAATGAGCAGTTCTTC. It translates to CASSQDPGLSYNEQFF. The rearrangement links TRBV3-1 to TRBJ2-1; D remains unclear. The germline V gene has CDR1 LGHDT and CDR2 YNNKEL (reference sequence). CDR3 length: 16 residues. Trimming left V 0 bases short and J 1 base short, with 10 bases between.

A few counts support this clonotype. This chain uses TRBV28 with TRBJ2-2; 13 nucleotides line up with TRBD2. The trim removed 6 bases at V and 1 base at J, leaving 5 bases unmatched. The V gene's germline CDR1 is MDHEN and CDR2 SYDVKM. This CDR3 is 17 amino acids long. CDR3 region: CASRSGLAGWNTGELFF. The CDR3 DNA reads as TGTGCCAGCAGATCGGGACTAGCGGGATGGAACACCGGGGAGCTGTTTTTT.

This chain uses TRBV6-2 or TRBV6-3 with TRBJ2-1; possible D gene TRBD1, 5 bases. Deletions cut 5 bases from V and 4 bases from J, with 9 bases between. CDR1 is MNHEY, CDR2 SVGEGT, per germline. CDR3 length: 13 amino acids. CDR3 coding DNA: TGTGCCAGCAGTGAACAGGAATACAATGAGCAGTTCTTC. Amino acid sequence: CASSEQEYNEQFF.

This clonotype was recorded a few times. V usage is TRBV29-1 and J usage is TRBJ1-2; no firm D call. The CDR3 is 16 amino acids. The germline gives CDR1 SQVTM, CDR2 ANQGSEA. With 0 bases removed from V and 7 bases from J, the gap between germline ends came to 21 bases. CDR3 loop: CSVEELQVVRNSGYTF. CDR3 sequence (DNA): TGCAGCGTTGAAGAACTTCAGGTGGTTCGTAACAGTGGCTACACCTTC.

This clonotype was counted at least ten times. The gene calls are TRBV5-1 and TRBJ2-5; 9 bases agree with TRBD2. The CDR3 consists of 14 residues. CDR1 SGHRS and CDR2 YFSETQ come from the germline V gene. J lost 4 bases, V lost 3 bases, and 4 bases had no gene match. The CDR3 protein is CASSSGTSRETQYF. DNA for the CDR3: TGCGCCAGCAGCTCCGGGACTAGCCGAGAGACCCAGTACTTC.

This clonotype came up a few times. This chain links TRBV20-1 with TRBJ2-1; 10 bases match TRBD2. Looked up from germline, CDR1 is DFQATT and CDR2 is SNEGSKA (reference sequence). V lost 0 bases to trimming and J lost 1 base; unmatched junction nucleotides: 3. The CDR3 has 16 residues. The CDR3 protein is CSAREIAGGSYNEQFF. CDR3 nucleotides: TGCAGTGCTAGAGAGATAGCGGGAGGTTCCTACAATGAGCAGTTCTTC.

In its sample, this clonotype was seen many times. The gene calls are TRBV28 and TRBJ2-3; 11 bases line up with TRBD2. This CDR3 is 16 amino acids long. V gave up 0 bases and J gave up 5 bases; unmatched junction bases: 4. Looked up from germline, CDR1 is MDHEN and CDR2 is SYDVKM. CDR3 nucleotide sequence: TGTGCCAGCAGTTTATGGGGGACTAGCGGCCAAGATACGCAGTATTTT. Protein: CASSLWGTSGQDTQYF. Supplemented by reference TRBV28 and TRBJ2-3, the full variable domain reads DVKVTQSSRYLVKRTGEKVFLECVQDMDHENMFWYRQDPGLGLRLIYFSYDVKMKEKGDIPEGYSVSREKKERFSLILESASTNQTSMYLCASSLWGTSGQDTQYFGPGTRLTVL.

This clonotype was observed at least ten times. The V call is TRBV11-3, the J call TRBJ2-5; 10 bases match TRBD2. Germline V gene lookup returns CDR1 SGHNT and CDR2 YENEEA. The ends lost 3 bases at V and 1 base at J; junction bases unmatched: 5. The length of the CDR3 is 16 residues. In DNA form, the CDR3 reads TGTGCCAGCAGCTTGGGGGCTAGCGGGGGCCAAGAGACCCAGTACTTC. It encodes CASSLGASGGQETQYF.

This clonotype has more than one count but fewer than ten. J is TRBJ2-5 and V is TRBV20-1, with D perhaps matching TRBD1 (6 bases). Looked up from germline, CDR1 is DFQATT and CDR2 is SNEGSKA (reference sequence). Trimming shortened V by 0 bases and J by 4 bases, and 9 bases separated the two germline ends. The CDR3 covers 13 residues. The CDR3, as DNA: TGCAGTGCTAGAGATTACAGGGTAGAGACCCAGTACTTC. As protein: CSARDYRVETQYF.

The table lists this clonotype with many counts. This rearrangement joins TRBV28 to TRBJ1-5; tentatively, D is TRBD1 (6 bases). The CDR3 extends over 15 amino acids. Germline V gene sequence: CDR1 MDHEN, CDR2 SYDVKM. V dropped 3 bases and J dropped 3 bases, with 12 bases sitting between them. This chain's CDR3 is CASSFRDTFNQPQHF. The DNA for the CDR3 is TGTGCCAGCAGTTTTCGGGACACATTCAATCAGCCCCAGCATTTT.

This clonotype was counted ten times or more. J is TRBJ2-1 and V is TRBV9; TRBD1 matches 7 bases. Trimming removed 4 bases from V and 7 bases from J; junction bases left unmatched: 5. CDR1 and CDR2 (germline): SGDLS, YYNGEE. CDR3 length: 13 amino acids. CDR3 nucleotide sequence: TGTGCCAGCAGCCTTGTGACAGGGAATGAGCAGTTCTTC. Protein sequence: CASSLVTGNEQFF.

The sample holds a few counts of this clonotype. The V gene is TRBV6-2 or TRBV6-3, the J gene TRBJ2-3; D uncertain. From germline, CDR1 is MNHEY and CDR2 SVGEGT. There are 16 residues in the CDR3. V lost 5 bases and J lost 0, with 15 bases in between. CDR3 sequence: CASSEVAASSTDTQYF. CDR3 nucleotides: TGTGCCAGCAGTGAAGTGGCAGCTTCTAGCACAGATACGCAGTATTTT.

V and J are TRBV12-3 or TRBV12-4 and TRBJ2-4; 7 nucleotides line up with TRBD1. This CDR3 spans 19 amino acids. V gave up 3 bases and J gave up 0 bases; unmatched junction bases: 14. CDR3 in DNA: TGTGCCAGCAGTTTCCTCCCGAGGGGGCTGCGAATAGCCAAAAACATTCAGTACTTC. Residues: CASSFLPRGLRIAKNIQYF.

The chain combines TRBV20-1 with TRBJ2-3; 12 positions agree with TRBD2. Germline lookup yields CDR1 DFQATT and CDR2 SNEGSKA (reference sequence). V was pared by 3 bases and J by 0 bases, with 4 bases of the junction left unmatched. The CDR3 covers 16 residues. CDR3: CSASTGTSGSTDTQYF. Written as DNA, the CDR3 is TGCAGTGCTAGCACCGGGACTAGCGGGAGCACAGATACGCAGTATTTT.

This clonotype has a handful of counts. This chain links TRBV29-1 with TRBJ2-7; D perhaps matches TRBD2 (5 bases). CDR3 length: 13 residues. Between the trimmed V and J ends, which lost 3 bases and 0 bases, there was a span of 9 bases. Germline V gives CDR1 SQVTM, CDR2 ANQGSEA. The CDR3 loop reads CSVESGTSYEQYF. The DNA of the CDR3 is TGCAGCGTTGAGAGCGGCACCTCCTACGAGCAGTACTTC.

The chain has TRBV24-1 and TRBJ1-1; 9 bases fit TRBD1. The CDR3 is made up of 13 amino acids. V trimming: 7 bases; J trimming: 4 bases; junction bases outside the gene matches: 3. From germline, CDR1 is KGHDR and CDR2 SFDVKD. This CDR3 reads CATRGQGTTEAFF. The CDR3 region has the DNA TGTGCCACCAGGGGACAGGGAACCACTGAAGCTTTCTTT.

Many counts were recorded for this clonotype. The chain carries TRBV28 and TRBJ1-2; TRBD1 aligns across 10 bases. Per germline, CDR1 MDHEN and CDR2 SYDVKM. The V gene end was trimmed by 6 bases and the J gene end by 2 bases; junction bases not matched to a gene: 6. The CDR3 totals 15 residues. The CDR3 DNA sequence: TGTGCCAGCAGCTCCTGGGACAGGGGCAACTATGGCTACACCTTC. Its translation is CASSSWDRGNYGYTF.

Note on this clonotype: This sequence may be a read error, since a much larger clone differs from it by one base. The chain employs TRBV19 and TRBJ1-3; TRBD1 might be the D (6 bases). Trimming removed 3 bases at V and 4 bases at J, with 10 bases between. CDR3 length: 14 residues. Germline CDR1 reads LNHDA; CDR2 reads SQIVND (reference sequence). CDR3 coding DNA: TGTGCCAGTAGTATTTGGACAGTCGGAAACACCATATATTTT. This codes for CASSIWTVGNTIYF. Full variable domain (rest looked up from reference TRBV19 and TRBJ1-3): DGGITQSPKYLFRKEGQNVTLSCEQNLNHDAMYWYRQDPGQGLRLIYYSQIVNDFQKGDIAEGYSVSREKKESFPLTVTSAQKNPTAFYLCASSIWTVGNTIYFGEGSWLTVV.

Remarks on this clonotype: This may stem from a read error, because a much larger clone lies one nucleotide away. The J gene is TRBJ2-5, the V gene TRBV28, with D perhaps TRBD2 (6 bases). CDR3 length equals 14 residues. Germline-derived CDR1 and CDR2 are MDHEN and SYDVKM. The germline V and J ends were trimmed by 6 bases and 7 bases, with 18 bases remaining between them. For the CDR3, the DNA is TGTGCCAGCAGCTATACTAGCCTCCCCGGGACCCAGTACTTC. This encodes CASSYTSLPGTQYF.

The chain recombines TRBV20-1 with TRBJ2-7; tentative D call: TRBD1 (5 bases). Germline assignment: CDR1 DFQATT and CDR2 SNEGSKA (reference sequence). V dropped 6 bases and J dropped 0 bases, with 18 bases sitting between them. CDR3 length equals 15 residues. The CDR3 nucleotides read TGCAGTGCAACCAAACGACAGATGAGCTCCTACGAGCAGTACTTC. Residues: CSATKRQMSSYEQYF.

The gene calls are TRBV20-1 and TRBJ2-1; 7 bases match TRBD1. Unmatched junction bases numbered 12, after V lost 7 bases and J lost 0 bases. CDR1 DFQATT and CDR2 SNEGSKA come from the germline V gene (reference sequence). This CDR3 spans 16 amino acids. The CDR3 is CSVTTGTQYSYNEQFF. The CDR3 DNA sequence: TGCAGTGTTACGACAGGGACGCAATACTCCTACAATGAGCAGTTCTTC.

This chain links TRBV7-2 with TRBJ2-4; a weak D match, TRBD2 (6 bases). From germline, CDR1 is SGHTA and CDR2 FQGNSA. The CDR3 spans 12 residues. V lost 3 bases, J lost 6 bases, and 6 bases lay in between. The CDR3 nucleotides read TGTGCCAGCAGCTTGGGAGGAAACATTCAGTACTTC. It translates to CASSLGGNIQYF.

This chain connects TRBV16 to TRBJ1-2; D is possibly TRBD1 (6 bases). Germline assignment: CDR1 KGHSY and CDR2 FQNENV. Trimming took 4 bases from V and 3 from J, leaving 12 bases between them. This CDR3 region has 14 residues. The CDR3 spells CASSPLQGYYGYTF. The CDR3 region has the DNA TGTGCCAGCAGCCCCCTTCAGGGGTACTATGGCTACACCTTC. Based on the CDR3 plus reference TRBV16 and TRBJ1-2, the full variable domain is GEEVAQTPKHLVRGEGQKAKLYCAPIKGHSYVFWYQQVLKNEFKFLISFQNENVFDETGMPKERFSAKCLPNSPCSLEIQATKLEDSAVYFCASSPLQGYYGYTFGSGTRLTVV.

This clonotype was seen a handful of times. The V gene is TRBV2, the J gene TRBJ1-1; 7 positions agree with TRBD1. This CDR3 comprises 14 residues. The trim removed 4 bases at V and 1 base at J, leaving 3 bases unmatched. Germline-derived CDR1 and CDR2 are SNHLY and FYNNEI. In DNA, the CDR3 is TGTGCCAGCAGTGCAGGGGGTCGGAACACTGAAGCTTTCTTT. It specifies CASSAGGRNTEAFF.

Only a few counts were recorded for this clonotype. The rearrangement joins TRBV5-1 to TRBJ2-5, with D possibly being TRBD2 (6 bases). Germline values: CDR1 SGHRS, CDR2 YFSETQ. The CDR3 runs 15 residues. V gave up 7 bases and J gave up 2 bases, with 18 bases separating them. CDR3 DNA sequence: TGCGCCAGCGGTGTTCCGGGAGCAAAACAAGAGACCCAGTACTTC. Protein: CASGVPGAKQETQYF.

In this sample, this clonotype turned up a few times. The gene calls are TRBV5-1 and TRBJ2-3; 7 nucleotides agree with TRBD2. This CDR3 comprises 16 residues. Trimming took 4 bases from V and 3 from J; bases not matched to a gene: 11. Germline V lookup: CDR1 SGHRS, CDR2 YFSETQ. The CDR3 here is CASSLGVTAGTDTQYF. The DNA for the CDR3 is TGCGCCAGCAGCCTGGGTGTTACAGCGGGAACAGATACGCAGTATTTT.

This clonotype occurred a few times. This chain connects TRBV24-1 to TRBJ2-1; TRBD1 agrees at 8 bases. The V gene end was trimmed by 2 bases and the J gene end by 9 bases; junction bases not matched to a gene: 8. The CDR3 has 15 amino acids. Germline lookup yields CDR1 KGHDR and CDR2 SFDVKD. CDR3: CATSDYHGQGGEQFF. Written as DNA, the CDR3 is TGTGCCACCAGTGATTACCATGGACAGGGCGGTGAGCAGTTCTTC.

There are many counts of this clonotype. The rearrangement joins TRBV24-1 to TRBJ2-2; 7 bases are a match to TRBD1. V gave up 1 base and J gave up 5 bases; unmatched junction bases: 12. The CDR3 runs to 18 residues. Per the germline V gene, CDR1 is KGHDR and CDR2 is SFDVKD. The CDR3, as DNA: TGTGCCACCAGTGATTTCCCCCAGCCAGGGGGTATTACCGGGGAGCTGTTTTTT. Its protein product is CATSDFPQPGGITGELFF.

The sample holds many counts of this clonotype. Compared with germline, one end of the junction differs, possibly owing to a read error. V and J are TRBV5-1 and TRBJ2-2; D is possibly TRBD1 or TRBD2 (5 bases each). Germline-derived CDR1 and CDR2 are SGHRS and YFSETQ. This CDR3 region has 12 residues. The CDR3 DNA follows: TGTGCCAGCAGCTGGGGGACCGGGGAGCTGTTTTTT. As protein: CASSWGTGELFF.